Included here is one T cell receptor beta chain sequence, with context. The antigen remains unidentified. This sample stems from a study of cytotoxic CD8 clonotypes in ibrutinib-treated CLL. The protocol was immunoSEQ multiplex PCR, while the TCRdb copy is restricted to in-frame clones and leaves out a portion. The sample consists of some 35,000 clones, 71% of them appearing once. CDR1 and CDR2 from the germline V gene are SEHNR and FQNEAQ (reference sequence). This CDR3 comprises 12 residues. V was shortened by 1 base and J by 4 bases, with 3 bases between the two germline ends. Study-wide results and caveats: Lymph node repertoires were not studied, and sampling times were unmatched.

This TCR came from a human donor with chronic lymphocytic leukemia. The source material was PBMCs, sampled at disease progression, from a patient treated with ibrutinib. The J gene is TRBJ2-3, the V gene TRBV7-9; D call uncertain. CDR3 region: CASSLEADTQYF. DNA for the CDR3: TGTGCCAGCAGCTTAGAGGCAGATACGCAGTATTTT.